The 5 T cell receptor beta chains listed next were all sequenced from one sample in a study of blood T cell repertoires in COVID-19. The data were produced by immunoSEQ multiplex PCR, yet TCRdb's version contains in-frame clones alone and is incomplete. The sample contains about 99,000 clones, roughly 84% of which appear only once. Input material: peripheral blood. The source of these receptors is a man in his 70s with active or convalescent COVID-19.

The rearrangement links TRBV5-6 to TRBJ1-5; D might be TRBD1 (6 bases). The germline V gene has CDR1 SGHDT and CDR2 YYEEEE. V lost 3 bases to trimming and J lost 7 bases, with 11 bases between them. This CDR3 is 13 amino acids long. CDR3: CASSSSRGQPQHF. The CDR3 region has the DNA TGTGCCAGCAGCTCCAGTAGGGGGCAGCCCCAGCATTTT.

This chain's CDR3 is CASSRGLAGGRETQYF. The CDR3 coding sequence is TGTGCCAGCAGTAGAGGACTAGCGGGGGGGAGGGAGACCCAGTACTTC. This sequence joins TRBV6-6 and TRBJ2-5, with 15 positions matching TRBD2. Losses at the gene ends were 5 bases for V and 5 bases for J; bases not matched to a gene: 6. The CDR3 totals 16 residues. Germline lookup yields CDR1 MNHNY and CDR2 SVGAGI (reference sequence).

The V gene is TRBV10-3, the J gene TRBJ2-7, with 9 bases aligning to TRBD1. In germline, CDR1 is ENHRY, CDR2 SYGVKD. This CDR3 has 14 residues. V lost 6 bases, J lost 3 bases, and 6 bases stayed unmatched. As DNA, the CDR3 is TGTGCCATCAGCCTGACAGGGGGGATCTACGAGCAGTACTTC. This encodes CAISLTGGIYEQYF.

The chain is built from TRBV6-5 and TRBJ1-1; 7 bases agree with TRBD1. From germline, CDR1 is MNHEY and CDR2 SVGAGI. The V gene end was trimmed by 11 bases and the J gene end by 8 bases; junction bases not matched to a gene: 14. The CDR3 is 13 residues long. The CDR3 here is CAAGQDSSLEAFF. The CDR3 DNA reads TGTGCCGCTGGACAGGATTCCTCCCTGGAAGCTTTCTTT.

In nucleotides, the CDR3 is TGTGCCAGCAGCGCGGACGGGGGGCACGCTCAGCCCCAGCATTTT. It encodes CASSADGGHAQPQHF. The chain couples TRBV9 to TRBJ1-5, with D possibly TRBD1 on 6 matching bases. CDR1 SGDLS and CDR2 YYNGEE come from the germline V gene. This CDR3 has 15 amino acids. V was trimmed by 3 bases and J by 6 bases, leaving 16 bases between them.